The next 21 T cell receptor beta chains were all read from a single sample in a study of CD8 T cells in ankylosing spondylitis. Each CDR3 protein is one row after TCRdb ran MiXCR on the 5' RACE reads. The table includes about 200,000 distinct CDR3 sequences, more than 5.5% detected once. Regarding the study as a whole: A TCR beta motif of about eight highly homologous variants seemed to mark ankylosing spondylitis blood.

Their target antigens are unknown. The sample comprised blood, either unsorted or a sorted T cell fraction (not recorded which). The receptors stem from a male donor with ankylosing spondylitis.

This clonotype has at least ten counts. The rearrangement uses TRBV4-3 and TRBJ2-3, with D perhaps matching TRBD2 (6 bases). The CDR3 is 13 amino acids. V was trimmed by 4 bases and J by 4 bases, leaving 9 bases between them. Germline V gene data show CDR1 as LGHNA and CDR2 as YSLEER. CDR3 in DNA: TGCGCCAGCAGCCCAATAGCGGCAGATACGCAGTATTTT. Translated, it gives CASSPIAADTQYF.

This clonotype was detected ten times or more. The J gene is TRBJ1-1, the V gene TRBV12-3 or TRBV12-4; D unresolved. CDR3 size: 16 residues. Trimming cost V 4 bases and J 3 bases, with 18 bases left between them. For the CDR3, the DNA is TGTGCCAGCAGTTCTTCCCCTGGACGGATTTACACTGAAGCTTTCTTT. The encoded protein is CASSSSPGRIYTEAFF.

The chain links TRBV27 to TRBJ2-7; D is perhaps TRBD1 or TRBD2 (5 bases each). The germline V gene encodes CDR1 MNHEY and CDR2 SMNVEV (reference sequence). The ends were cut back, 0 bases at V and 8 bases at J, with 11 bases in the middle. The CDR3 sequence is 13 residues long. The CDR3 nucleotides read TGTGCCAGCAGTTTATCGGGACCTCGGCAGCAGTACTTC. Its protein is CASSLSGPRQQYF.

This clonotype was seen many times. The V gene is TRBV20-1, the J gene TRBJ2-2, with D hard to call. This CDR3 comprises 15 residues. Trimming took 5 bases from V and 2 from J, leaving 15 bases between them. The germline gives CDR1 DFQATT, CDR2 SNEGSKA (reference sequence). The chain's CDR3 is CSAPYRGLNTGELFF. The CDR3 DNA sequence: TGCAGTGCTCCATACCGCGGTCTTAACACCGGGGAGCTGTTTTTT.

The chain uses TRBV2 and TRBJ2-6, with 7 bases lining up with TRBD2. Germline values: CDR1 SNHLY, CDR2 FYNNEI. Trimming cost V 2 bases and J 2 bases; bases outside gene matches: 6. The CDR3 spans 17 residues. The chain's CDR3 is CASSEFRGVAGANVLTF. The CDR3 DNA reads TGTGCCAGCAGTGAATTCCGGGGGGTTGCTGGGGCCAACGTCCTGACTTTC.

This clonotype was seen many times. J is TRBJ2-1 and V is TRBV6-5, with TRBD1 identical over 8 bases. V lost 3 bases and J lost 2; bases outside the gene matches: 6. Germline lookup yields CDR1 MNHEY and CDR2 SVGAGI. CDR3 length equals 16 residues. The CDR3 is CASSYSDRGPYNEQFF. The CDR3 DNA reads TGTGCCAGCAGTTATTCCGACAGGGGTCCCTACAATGAGCAGTTCTTC.

In this sample, this clonotype turned up many times. J is TRBJ1-2 and V is TRBV2, with a tentative D call TRBD1 (6 bases). The CDR3 loop spans 17 amino acids. Trimming took off 5 bases at V and 2 bases at J, with 21 bases between the two ends. Germline lookup yields CDR1 SNHLY and CDR2 FYNNEI. The CDR3 DNA is TGTGCCAGCAGTTACGACCCTGGACAGCTATTCAACTATGGCTACACCTTC. This gives the protein CASSYDPGQLFNYGYTF.

Many counts were recorded for this clonotype. The chain uses TRBV7-2 and TRBJ1-2; 8 positions match TRBD1. Germline V gene sequence: CDR1 SGHTA, CDR2 FQGNSA. Unmatched junction bases numbered 8, after V lost 5 bases and J lost 0 bases. This CDR3 has 16 residues. The CDR3 bases are TGTGCCAGCAGCATATCAGGGGGCGGCTCTAACTATGGCTACACCTTC. It yields the protein CASSISGGGSNYGYTF.

This clonotype has at least ten counts. The chain employs TRBV29-1 and TRBJ2-3; 7 nucleotides agree with TRBD2. The CDR3 is 16 residues long. The junction had 13 bases not matched to a gene; V was cut back by 6 bases and J by 1 base. In germline, CDR1 is SQVTM, CDR2 ANQGSEA. Here the CDR3 reads CSVILARAVRTDTQYF. CDR3 sequence (DNA): TGCAGCGTAATACTAGCGCGGGCTGTACGCACAGATACGCAGTATTTT.

In its sample, this clonotype was seen many times. This chain links TRBV2 with TRBJ1-4; possibly TRBD1 for D (5 bases). Germline V gene data show CDR1 as SNHLY and CDR2 as FYNNEI. The CDR3 contains 15 residues. Trimming left V 8 bases short and J 5 bases short, with 18 bases between. The CDR3 coding sequence is TGTGCCAGCTTTCTTGACCGTCAGGGAAATGAAAAACTGTTTTTT. Encoded protein: CASFLDRQGNEKLFF.

Many counts were recorded for this clonotype. V and J are TRBV12-3 or TRBV12-4 and TRBJ1-1; D not resolved. This CDR3 is built from 15 residues. V was trimmed by 1 base and J by 0 bases, leaving 9 bases between them. CDR3 bases: TGTGCCAGCAGTTTAGTACCAGTCATGAACACTGAAGCTTTCTTT. Amino acids: CASSLVPVMNTEAFF.

This clonotype was seen only a few times. The J gene is TRBJ1-2, the V gene TRBV7-9; 9 nucleotides match TRBD1. From germline, CDR1 is SEHNR and CDR2 FQNEAQ (reference sequence). After removal of 1 base from V and 6 bases from J, the junction contained 6 bases not matched to a gene. The CDR3 loop spans 15 amino acids. Here the CDR3 reads CASSLGTGAPNGYTF. The CDR3 nucleotides are TGTGCCAGCAGCTTAGGGACAGGGGCCCCGAATGGCTACACCTTC.

The sample holds a few counts of this clonotype. V gene TRBV5-8 combines with J gene TRBJ2-7; possibly TRBD1 for D (6 bases). V was clipped by 4 bases and J by 1 base, with 12 bases between them. Germline assignment: CDR1 SGHTS and CDR2 YDEGEE. The CDR3 is 14 residues long. The CDR3 bases are TGTGCCAGCAGCCACCGGGACAATTCCTACGAGCAGTACTTC. Translating gives CASSHRDNSYEQYF. Based on the CDR3 plus reference TRBV5-8 and TRBJ2-7, the full variable domain is EAGVTQSPTHLIKTRGQQATLRCSPISGHTSVYWYQQALGLGLQFLLWYDEGEERNRGNFPPRFSGRQFPNYSSELNVNALELEDSALYLCASSHRDNSYEQYFGPGTRLTVT.

This clonotype has a count of ten or more. The chain is built from TRBV9 and TRBJ1-2; D unresolved. V lost 0 bases and J 4 bases, leaving 13 bases between the germline ends. Germline V gene sequence: CDR1 SGDLS, CDR2 YYNGEE. The CDR3 is made up of 15 amino acids. The CDR3 DNA reads as TGTGCCAGCAGCGTAGGACTGGAGAGAGTCTATGGCTACACCTTC. This encodes CASSVGLERVYGYTF.

At least ten counts were recorded for this clonotype. This chain joins TRBV29-1 and TRBJ1-4; the D gene is possibly TRBD1 (5 bases). The V end was cut by 2 bases, the J end by 8 bases, with 12 bases between. The germline CDR1 and CDR2 sequences are SQVTM and ANQGSEA. The CDR3 has 13 residues. The DNA for the CDR3 is TGCAGCGTTGAACCCAGGGTGGGCGAAAAACTGTTTTTT. It codes for CSVEPRVGEKLFF. Full variable domain (remainder filled in from reference TRBV29-1 and TRBJ1-4): SAVISQKPSRDICQRGTSLTIQCQVDSQVTMMFWYRQQPGQSLTLIATANQGSEATYESGFVIDKFPISRPNLTFSTLTVSNMSPEDSSIYLCSVEPRVGEKLFFGSGTQLSVL.

The chain recombines TRBV4-3 with TRBJ2-3; D gene ambiguous. The V gene lost 4 bases and the J gene lost 1 base, with 6 bases spanning the gap. The CDR3 has 13 amino acids. CDR1 is LGHNA and CDR2 is YSLEER in the germline V gene. The CDR3 DNA follows: TGCGCCAGCAGCCCCTCCCGCACAGATACGCAGTATTTT. This gives the protein CASSPSRTDTQYF.

Ten or more counts support this clonotype. The chain recombines TRBV9 with TRBJ1-4; TRBD1 aligns across 7 bases. V shed 4 bases and J 2 bases; nucleotides not matched to a gene: 5. There are 15 residues in the CDR3. Germline-derived CDR1 and CDR2 are SGDLS and YYNGEE. Here the CDR3 DNA reads TGTGCCAGCAGCCAGGGGGGGGCGACTAATGAAAAACTGTTTTTT. It translates to CASSQGGATNEKLFF.

This chain links TRBV11-2 with TRBJ1-6, with D possibly TRBD1 on 5 matching bases. The CDR3 consists of 14 residues. Germline lookup yields CDR1 SGHAT and CDR2 FQNNGV. Trimming pared 0 bases from V and 10 bases from J, leaving 10 bases between. The CDR3 DNA reads as TGTGCCAGCAGCTTAGAGGGGGGGTCCTCACCCCTCCACTTT. Translated: CASSLEGGSSPLHF.

This clonotype has a handful of counts. This rearrangement joins TRBV29-1 to TRBJ1-2; D uncertain. CDR1 is SQVTM, CDR2 ANQGSEA, per germline. Trimming took 0 bases from V and 5 from J, leaving 7 bases between them. The CDR3 spans 12 residues. In DNA, the CDR3 is TGCAGCGTTGAAGATCGGTTTTATGGCTACACCTTC. This codes for CSVEDRFYGYTF.

In its sample, this clonotype was seen a few times. This chain joins TRBV6-1 and TRBJ2-7; TRBD1 agrees at 8 bases. Losses at the gene ends were 6 bases for V and 0 bases for J; bases not matched to a gene: 10. The length of the CDR3 is 16 residues. Germline lookup yields CDR1 MNHNS and CDR2 SASEGT. CDR3 sequence reads: CASSWDRRGSSYEQYF. The DNA of the CDR3 is TGTGCCAGCAGCTGGGACAGGCGGGGAAGCTCCTACGAGCAGTACTTC.

V usage is TRBV29-1 and J usage is TRBJ2-3; tentative D call: TRBD1 (6 bases). Trimming shortened V by 1 base and J by 4 bases, and 21 bases separated the two germline ends. In germline, CDR1 is SQVTM, CDR2 ANQGSEA. The CDR3 sequence is 17 residues long. As DNA, the CDR3 is TGCAGCGTTGAAGGTCTAATTACAGGGTTGGTCCCAGATACGCAGTATTTT. Amino acid sequence: CSVEGLITGLVPDTQYF.